This T cell receptor beta chain was recovered during a study of blood T cell repertoires in COVID-19. Looking at the study overall: There were acute and convalescent COVID-19 samples, and they came from the United States, Italy and Spain. T cells, B-cell-depleted T cells, or PBMCs provided the cDNA or gDNA that served as material.

V was clipped by 2 bases and J by 5 bases; unmatched bases: 5. Germline CDR1 reads MDHEN; CDR2 reads SYDVKM. The CDR3 sequence is 14 residues long. Participants, about 18 to 95 years old, spanned around 25 US areas. Original data processing: Researchers report that nucleated cell counts were estimated from reference gene primer amplification. Sequencing used immunoSEQ multiplex PCR; TCRdb keeps in-frame clones, though not all of them. The DNA was the basis for D and trimming; V, J and clone size are from that table. This sample has approximately 160,000 clones; around 83% occur once, and the top ten carry 3.6%.

The rearrangement joins TRBV28 to TRBJ1-1, with 7 bases aligning to TRBD1. The sample taken for sequencing was PBMCs or T cells enriched from blood (not recorded which). The receptor comes from a woman between 50 and 59 years old in a cohort exposed to, infected with or recovered from COVID-19 (not recorded which). Here the CDR3 DNA reads TGTGCCAGCAGTTTACCGGCAGGGGGGACTGAAGCTTTCTTT. The encoded protein is CASSLPAGGTEAFF.